These 22 T cell receptor beta chains came from one sample sequenced in a study of Ad26.COV2.S vaccination and SARS-CoV-2 variants (dated by TCRdb to the early 2020s). Libraries came from the immunoSEQ multiplex PCR assay. As stored in TCRdb, this immuneACCESS dataset retains in-frame rearrangements with V and J assigned. A fraction of the clones does not appear; measured against another copy, unresolved V genes explain less than half of the discrepancy, and the remainder lacks a known reason. The sample profile shows approximately 140,000 clones; 86% of them were found once. The ten largest clones add up to 4% to 6% of the sample. The label giving this sample's time point can be read as: individuals recovered from natural SARS-CoV-2 infection. The specimen was peripheral blood, collected after recovery from COVID-19. Source of these receptors: a human donor who had recovered from COVID-19.

Of note for this clone: The junction does not match germline at one end; this may be a read error. V usage is TRBV10-3 and J usage is TRBJ2-7, with D tentatively TRBD1 or TRBD2 (5 bases each). In germline, CDR1 is ENHRY, CDR2 SYGVKD. This CDR3 is built from 11 residues. The CDR3, as DNA: TGTGCCATCAGTGAGGGGGGACCGTCTAGCTTC. Its translation: CAISEGGPSSF.

The chain has TRBV9 and TRBJ2-3; 7 positions agree with TRBD2. Germline trimming cut 4 bases from V and 5 bases from J; bases unmatched to any gene: 10. The CDR3 is made up of 15 amino acids. Germline V lookup: CDR1 SGDLS, CDR2 YYNGEE. The DNA of the CDR3 is TGTGCCAGCAGCCTCCGAGGACTAGGGGTAGATACGCAGTATTTT. Residues: CASSLRGLGVDTQYF. The whole variable domain, remainder taken from reference TRBV9 and TRBJ2-3, is DSGVTQTPKHLITATGQRVTLRCSPRSGDLSVYWYQQSLDQGLQFLIQYYNGEERAKGNILERFSAQQFPDLHSELNLSSLELGDSALYFCASSLRGLGVDTQYFGPGTRLTVL.

J is TRBJ2-7 and V is TRBV27; 14 bases map to TRBD2. The germline V gene has CDR1 MNHEY and CDR2 SMNVEV (reference sequence). V was pared by 5 bases and J by 2 bases, with 14 bases of the junction left unmatched. The CDR3 runs 19 residues. The CDR3 nucleotides are TGTGCCAGCAGTCCCGCGGGACTAGCGGGGGATGTCGTCGCCTACGAGCAGTACTTC. Encoded protein: CASSPAGLAGDVVAYEQYF.

The J gene is TRBJ2-1, the V gene TRBV30, with D hard to call. This CDR3 spans 11 amino acids. Looked up from germline, CDR1 is GTSNPN and CDR2 is SVGIG (reference sequence). V was clipped by 2 bases and J by 5 bases, with 4 bases between them. The CDR3 DNA sequence: TGTGCCTGGAGTTTCGACAATGAGCAGTTCTTC. Protein product: CAWSFDNEQFF.

The rearrangement uses TRBV6-2 or TRBV6-3 and TRBJ1-1, with D possibly being TRBD1 (6 bases). The CDR3 is made up of 16 amino acids. The germline V gene encodes CDR1 MNHEY and CDR2 SVGEGT. V was cut by 4 bases and J by 3 bases, with 18 bases left in between. CDR3 in amino acids: CASSFRGGGFDTEAFF. CDR3 DNA: TGTGCCAGCAGTTTCAGGGGCGGGGGGTTCGACACTGAAGCTTTCTTT.

The rearrangement links TRBV6-5 to TRBJ2-7; TRBD1 matches at 9 bases. J lost 0 bases, V lost 7 bases, and 4 bases had no gene match. From germline, CDR1 is MNHEY and CDR2 SVGAGI. CDR3 size: 14 residues. CDR3 region: CASTTGGSSYEQYF. The CDR3 DNA reads as TGTGCCAGCACTACAGGGGGCTCCTCCTACGAGCAGTACTTC.

This rearrangement joins TRBV6-5 to TRBJ1-2, with 9 bases matching TRBD1. Germline V lookup: CDR1 MNHEY, CDR2 SVGAGI. The trim removed 4 bases at V and 8 bases at J, leaving 11 bases unmatched. This CDR3 is 15 amino acids long. Here the CDR3 DNA reads TGTGCCAGCAGTTTTGGGACAGGGCGCCGAGGGGGCTACACCTTC. Its translation is CASSFGTGRRGGYTF.

The chain carries TRBV19 and TRBJ2-7; D is possibly TRBD1 or TRBD2 (5 bases each). The CDR3 covers 11 residues. V was cut by 5 bases and J by 7 bases, with 9 bases left in between. Germline CDR1 and CDR2: LNHDA and SQIVND (reference sequence). CDR3 nucleotides: TGTGCCAGTAGTGAGTGGGGGGAGCAGTACTTC. This codes for CASSEWGEQYF. Combining the CDR3 with reference TRBV19 and TRBJ2-7 gives the whole variable domain DGGITQSPKYLFRKEGQNVTLSCEQNLNHDAMYWYRQDPGQGLRLIYYSQIVNDFQKGDIAEGYSVSREKKESFPLTVTSAQKNPTAFYLCASSEWGEQYFGPGTRLTVT.

V is TRBV7-2 and J is TRBJ2-1; 7 bases map to TRBD1. Per the germline V gene, CDR1 is SGHTA and CDR2 is FQGNSA. The V gene end was trimmed by 5 bases and the J gene end by 8 bases; junction bases not matched to a gene: 24. This CDR3 comprises 19 residues. CDR3: CASSLSPTQGIFYRDEQFF. CDR3 nucleotide sequence: TGTGCCAGCAGCCTAAGCCCCACACAGGGGATTTTTTATAGAGATGAGCAGTTCTTC.

The genes are TRBV9 and TRBJ1-2, with 7 bases fitting TRBD1. Germline CDR1 reads SGDLS; CDR2 reads YYNGEE. Germline trimming cut 5 bases from V and 8 bases from J; bases unmatched to any gene: 18. This CDR3 contains 16 residues. Written as DNA, the CDR3 is TGTGCCAGCAGTAAAGAAGGACAGGTTCTTGGGAGGGGCTACACCTTC. This translates into CASSKEGQVLGRGYTF.

The CDR3 DNA is TGCGCCAGCAGCCGGGGTATGGACAGGGGCAATCGAGAGACCCAGTACTTC. Residues: CASSRGMDRGNRETQYF. The V and J genes are TRBV4-3 and TRBJ2-5, with 9 bases lining up with TRBD1. This CDR3 is built from 17 residues. Germline CDR1 and CDR2: LGHNA and YSLEER. Germline trimming cut 4 bases from V and 4 bases from J; bases unmatched to any gene: 13.

This sequence joins TRBV4-3 and TRBJ1-3, with unresolved D. Trimming left V 0 bases short and J 4 bases short, with 4 bases between. Germline V gives CDR1 LGHNA, CDR2 YSLEER. The CDR3 loop spans 13 amino acids. DNA for the CDR3: TGCGCCAGCAGCCAAGATTTGGGAAACACCATATATTTT. Protein sequence: CASSQDLGNTIYF.

The chain carries TRBV6-2 or TRBV6-3 and TRBJ1-2; D remains unclear. From germline, CDR1 is MNHEY and CDR2 SVGEGT. The CDR3 is 14 residues long. Deletions cut 3 bases from V and 4 bases from J, with 12 bases between. The CDR3 nucleotides are TGTGCCAGCAGTTATCCTGGACGTGTCTATGGCTACACCTTC. Translating it yields CASSYPGRVYGYTF.

V usage is TRBV19 and J usage is TRBJ2-1; the match to TRBD2 covers 8 bases. Trimming at V came to 6 bases and at J to 2 bases, leaving 3 bases not matched to a gene. This CDR3 contains 14 residues. CDR1 LNHDA and CDR2 SQIVND come from the germline V gene (reference sequence). CDR3 region: CASRPGGPYNEQFF. CDR3 DNA sequence: TGTGCCAGTAGACCGGGGGGGCCCTACAATGAGCAGTTCTTC.

V is TRBV4-3 and J is TRBJ2-3, with a tentative D call TRBD2 (5 bases). Trimming pared 4 bases from V and 4 bases from J, leaving 15 bases between. This CDR3 contains 15 residues. Looked up from germline, CDR1 is LGHNA and CDR2 is YSLEER. CDR3 protein: CASSLRAPGADTQYF. The DNA of the CDR3 is TGCGCCAGCAGCCTGCGGGCCCCCGGGGCAGATACGCAGTATTTT.

The chain combines TRBV25-1 with TRBJ1-6; weak D call: TRBD1 (6 bases). V lost 2 bases and J 14 bases, leaving 7 bases between the germline ends. This CDR3 is built from 11 residues. The germline gives CDR1 MGHDK, CDR2 SYGVNS. The chain's CDR3 is CASSEEGALHF. CDR3 DNA: TGTGCCAGCAGTGAAGAGGGGGCCCTCCACTTT.

Only one count was recorded for this clone. The gene calls are TRBV7-2 and TRBJ1-1, with D hard to call. Germline CDR1 and CDR2: SGHTA and FQGNSA. This CDR3 has 13 amino acids. Trimming stripped 5 bases from V and 0 bases from J, with 7 bases between. The CDR3 coding sequence is TGTGCCAGCAGCGATAGCATGAACACTGAAGCTTTCTTT. Amino acids: CASSDSMNTEAFF.

The chain has TRBV18 and TRBJ1-5; D is undetermined. V shed 3 bases and J shed 0 bases, with 12 bases lying between them. From germline, CDR1 is KGHSH and CDR2 LQKENI. The CDR3 contains 16 residues. Here the CDR3 DNA reads TGTGCCAGCTCACCGATGGTGGCGGCTAGCAATCAGCCCCAGCATTTT. Its protein is CASSPMVAASNQPQHF.

The chain uses TRBV7-9 and TRBJ2-2; D is possibly TRBD1 (8 bases). V lost 2 bases, J lost 0 bases, and 13 bases lay in between. The CDR3 contains 17 residues. Germline CDR1 SEHNR, CDR2 FQNEAQ (reference sequence). The CDR3 DNA sequence: TGTGCCAGCAGCTTACCAACAGGGGGGGCGAACACCGGGGAGCTGTTTTTT. Protein product: CASSLPTGGANTGELFF.

V gene TRBV4-3 combines with J gene TRBJ1-6; 7 nucleotides line up with TRBD1. The CDR3 length is 15 residues. The germline V gene has CDR1 LGHNA and CDR2 YSLEER. Trimming removed 4 bases from V and 2 bases from J; junction bases left unmatched: 2. The CDR3 sequence is CASSRQGAYNSPLHF. CDR3 nucleotide sequence: TGCGCCAGCAGCCGACAGGGAGCCTATAATTCACCCCTCCACTTT.

The gene calls are TRBV5-1 and TRBJ2-1; a possible D gene is TRBD1 (6 bases). The CDR3 extends over 13 amino acids. CDR1 and CDR2 from the germline V gene are SGHRS and YFSETQ. V was shortened by 2 bases and J by 5 bases, with 8 bases between the two germline ends. The CDR3 here is CASSLSGDNEQFF. The CDR3, as DNA: TGCGCCAGCAGCTTATCAGGGGACAATGAGCAGTTCTTC.

The count of this clone is one. The chain recombines TRBV14 with TRBJ2-5; 8 bases fit TRBD1. This CDR3 comprises 17 residues. V dropped 0 bases and J dropped 5; count of bases not matched to a gene: 11. The V gene's germline CDR1 is SGHDN and CDR2 FVKESK. The CDR3 sequence is CASSQDGGRGRQETQYF. In DNA form, the CDR3 reads TGTGCCAGCAGCCAAGATGGGGGCAGGGGGCGACAGGAGACCCAGTACTTC.